These 17 T cell receptor beta chains share one sample of origin, sequenced in a study of blood T cell repertoires in COVID-19. Using immunoSEQ multiplex PCR, the repertoire was profiled, and TCRdb retains in-frame clones only, with some absent. This table has about 210,000 clones, 80% appearing once. Sequencing used peripheral blood. The receptor set was obtained from an older woman with acute or convalescent COVID-19.

The chain combines TRBV14 with TRBJ2-3; 10 bases map to TRBD2. This CDR3 contains 16 residues. V trimming: 2 bases; J trimming: 6 bases; junction bases outside the gene matches: 8. From germline, CDR1 is SGHDN and CDR2 FVKESK. CDR3 loop: CASSQSRLAGEDTQYF. CDR3 sequence (DNA): TGTGCCAGCAGCCAATCTAGGCTAGCGGGGGAGGATACGCAGTATTTT.

This clone was detected once. This chain uses TRBV11-2 with TRBJ1-1; 7 bases line up with TRBD1. The CDR3 sequence is 11 residues long. The junction had 0 bases not matched to a gene; V was cut back by 1 base and J by 10 bases. The germline V gene encodes CDR1 SGHAT and CDR2 FQNNGV. The CDR3 sequence: CASSLGQGAFF. The CDR3, as DNA: TGTGCCAGCAGCTTAGGACAGGGAGCTTTCTTT. Complete variable domain (other parts from reference TRBV11-2 and TRBJ1-1): EAGVAQSPRYKIIEKRQSVAFWCNPISGHATLYWYQQILGQGPKLLIQFQNNGVVDDSQLPKDRFSAERLKGVDSTLKIQPAKLEDSAVYLCASSLGQGAFFGQGTRLTVV.

The chain employs TRBV20-1 and TRBJ2-3; 8 bases match TRBD2. Trimming removed 3 bases from V and 2 bases from J; junction bases left unmatched: 7. This CDR3 comprises 15 residues. Per germline, CDR1 DFQATT and CDR2 SNEGSKA (reference sequence). The CDR3 DNA reads as TGCAGTGCTAGTGGACTAGCCGGGGTCACAGATACGCAGTATTTT. Translated: CSASGLAGVTDTQYF.

V and J are TRBV30 and TRBJ2-2, with D perhaps TRBD2 (5 bases). This CDR3 is built from 14 residues. Germline CDR1 and CDR2: GTSNPN and SVGIG (reference sequence). Between the trimmed V and J ends, which lost 2 bases and 5 bases, there was a span of 12 bases. CDR3 in amino acids: CAWSPGIGTGELFF. The CDR3 DNA follows: TGTGCCTGGAGTCCCGGGATCGGGACCGGGGAGCTGTTTTTT.

This chain uses TRBV5-1 with TRBJ1-1; perhaps TRBD1 as D (6 bases). CDR3 size: 16 residues. V dropped 3 bases and J dropped 0 bases, with 15 bases sitting between them. CDR1 and CDR2 (germline): SGHRS, YFSETQ. The CDR3 region is CASSSGSTGLNTEAFF. CDR3 sequence (DNA): TGCGCCAGCAGCTCGGGTTCGACAGGTTTGAACACTGAAGCTTTCTTT. Filled out from reference TRBV5-1 and TRBJ1-1, the complete variable domain reads KAGVTQTPRYLIKTRGQQVTLSCSPISGHRSVSWYQQTPGQGLQFLFEYFSETQRNKGNFPGRFSGRQFSNSRSEMNVSTLELGDSALYLCASSSGSTGLNTEAFFGQGTRLTVV.

This clone was observed a handful of times. The genes are TRBV5-6 and TRBJ1-5; perhaps TRBD1 as D (6 bases). V was pared by 1 base and J by 4 bases, with 9 bases between. The V gene's germline CDR1 is SGHDT and CDR2 YYEEEE. This CDR3 comprises 14 residues. CDR3 sequence: CASSLLRGNQPQHF. CDR3 nucleotides: TGTGCCAGCAGCTTGCTGAGGGGGAATCAGCCCCAGCATTTT. The full variable domain, in which reference TRBV5-6 and TRBJ1-5 provide the parts outside the CDR3, is DAGVTQSPTHLIKTRGQQVTLRCSPKSGHDTVSWYQQALGQGPQFIFQYYEEEERQRGNFPDRFSGHQFPNYSSELNVNALLLGDSALYLCASSLLRGNQPQHFGDGTRLSIL.

The chain recombines TRBV2 with TRBJ1-5; no firm D call. Trimming left V 4 bases short and J 6 bases short, with 10 bases between. The CDR3 extends over 13 amino acids. Germline CDR1 reads SNHLY; CDR2 reads FYNNEI. The CDR3 spells CASSGQEGQPQHF. CDR3 DNA sequence: TGTGCCAGCAGTGGGCAGGAAGGTCAGCCCCAGCATTTT.

V and J are TRBV10-3 and TRBJ1-6; 8 nucleotides align to TRBD1. The CDR3 has 13 residues. The germline CDR1 and CDR2 sequences are ENHRY and SYGVKD. V was pared by 7 bases and J by 6 bases, with 2 bases of the junction left unmatched. In DNA form, the CDR3 reads TGTGCCATCACTACAGGGGGTAATTCACCCCTCCACTTT. It codes for CAITTGGNSPLHF.

J is TRBJ2-3 and V is TRBV7-2; 7 bases match TRBD2. This CDR3 is built from 14 residues. Germline V gene sequence: CDR1 SGHTA, CDR2 FQGNSA. J was trimmed by 6 bases and V by 0 bases; bases with no gene match: 3. CDR3 region: CASSLAGGDDTQYF. As DNA, the CDR3 is TGTGCCAGCAGCTTAGCGGGGGGGGACGATACGCAGTATTTT.

The chain uses TRBV7-3 and TRBJ2-7, with 12 nucleotides matching TRBD2. This CDR3 has 14 amino acids. The germline gives CDR1 SGHTA, CDR2 FQGTGA. Trimming took 5 bases from V and 2 from J; bases not matched to a gene: 1. The CDR3 sequence is CASSLAGGTYEQYF. The CDR3 nucleotides read TGTGCCAGCAGCCTAGCGGGGGGGACCTACGAGCAGTACTTC.

V usage is TRBV30 and J usage is TRBJ2-3, with D unclear. CDR1 is GTSNPN and CDR2 is SVGIG in the germline V gene (reference sequence). V was shortened by 2 bases and J by 8 bases, with 17 bases between the two germline ends. The CDR3 loop spans 14 amino acids. The CDR3 loop reads CAWSRSTPSATQYF. As DNA, the CDR3 is TGTGCCTGGAGTAGATCGACACCCTCGGCTACGCAGTATTTT. Full variable domain (remainder filled in from reference TRBV30 and TRBJ2-3): SQTIHQWPATLVQPVGSPLSLECTVEGTSNPNLYWYRQAAGRGLQLLFYSVGIGQISSEVPQNLSASRPQDRQFILSSKKLLLSDSGFYLCAWSRSTPSATQYFGPGTRLTVL.

This clone was seen only a few times. V is TRBV11-2 and J is TRBJ2-1; 8 positions agree with TRBD2. The CDR3 runs 14 residues. The germline V gene has CDR1 SGHAT and CDR2 FQNNGV. V was pared by 5 bases and J by 7 bases, with 7 bases of the junction left unmatched. Here the CDR3 reads CASSTRAGANEQFF. The CDR3 bases are TGTGCCAGCAGCACCAGAGCGGGGGCTAATGAGCAGTTCTTC.

The chain carries TRBV11-1 and TRBJ2-1; 11 bases agree with TRBD2. Germline V gene sequence: CDR1 SGHAT, CDR2 FQDESV (reference sequence). The CDR3 runs 16 residues. V was pared by 4 bases and J by 9 bases, with 11 bases of the junction left unmatched. In nucleotides, the CDR3 is TGTGCCAGCAGCTCGTATAGCGGGGGGGCCATTAGTGAGCAGTTCTTC. Translation: CASSSYSGGAISEQFF.

CDR3 loop: CAIRSGQTTNYGYTF. The CDR3 DNA reads as TGTGCCATCAGAAGTGGACAGACCACTAACTATGGCTACACCTTC. The chain employs TRBV10-3 and TRBJ1-2; possibly TRBD1 for D (6 bases). V lost 6 bases and J 0 bases, leaving 14 bases between the germline ends. This CDR3 spans 15 amino acids. CDR1 and CDR2 from the germline V gene are ENHRY and SYGVKD.

J is TRBJ2-3 and V is TRBV29-1; 11 positions agree with TRBD2. Germline-derived CDR1 and CDR2 are SQVTM and ANQGSEA. This CDR3 comprises 20 residues. The ends lost 6 bases at V and 4 bases at J; junction bases unmatched: 24. CDR3 coding DNA: TGCAGCGTCGCTCGACGATACAGGGGGCGCACGACTAGCGGGGCAGATACGCAGTATTTT. It translates to CSVARRYRGRTTSGADTQYF.

The chain couples TRBV4-2 to TRBJ2-1; D gene unclear. This CDR3 has 15 residues. From germline, CDR1 is LGHNA and CDR2 YNFKEQ. V was shortened by 5 bases and J by 0 bases, with 11 bases between the two germline ends. The CDR3 protein is CASSSNYGSYNEQFF. Written as DNA, the CDR3 is TGTGCCAGCAGCTCTAACTACGGCTCCTACAATGAGCAGTTCTTC.

The genes are TRBV3-1 (or the pseudogene TRBV3-2) and TRBJ2-5; 9 bases line up with TRBD2. The germline V gene encodes CDR1 LGHDT and CDR2 YNNKEL (reference sequence). J gave up 6 bases and V 1 base, and 6 bases lay outside the gene matches. The CDR3 length is 15 residues. In DNA form, the CDR3 reads TGTGCCAGCAGCCAAGGCGGGGGGGCCTCGAAGACCCAGTACTTC. Protein product: CASSQGGGASKTQYF.